This T cell receptor beta chain was identified during a study of metastatic and nonmetastatic thyroid tumors. Each patient went into thyroid surgery without having received any treatment. There are a few counts of this clone. Using MiXCR, TCRdb re-called clones from the PCR reads. In the table there are around 28,000 clones, 25% to 35% of which are singletons. Trimming cost V 5 bases and J 6 bases, with 22 bases left between them. Per the germline V gene, CDR1 is MNHEY and CDR2 is SMNVEV (reference sequence). The CDR3 extends over 16 amino acids. The chain employs TRBV27 and TRBJ1-2; D gene uncertain. The receptor comes from a female donor with papillary thyroid cancer or a benign thyroid nodule (not recorded which). Some clones in this sample may be carry-over from other donors' samples. The source material was blood. The CDR3: CASSPRLFADSNGYTF. The CDR3 DNA reads TGTGCCAGCAGTCCCCGCCTATTCGCGGATTCGAATGGCTACACCTTC.